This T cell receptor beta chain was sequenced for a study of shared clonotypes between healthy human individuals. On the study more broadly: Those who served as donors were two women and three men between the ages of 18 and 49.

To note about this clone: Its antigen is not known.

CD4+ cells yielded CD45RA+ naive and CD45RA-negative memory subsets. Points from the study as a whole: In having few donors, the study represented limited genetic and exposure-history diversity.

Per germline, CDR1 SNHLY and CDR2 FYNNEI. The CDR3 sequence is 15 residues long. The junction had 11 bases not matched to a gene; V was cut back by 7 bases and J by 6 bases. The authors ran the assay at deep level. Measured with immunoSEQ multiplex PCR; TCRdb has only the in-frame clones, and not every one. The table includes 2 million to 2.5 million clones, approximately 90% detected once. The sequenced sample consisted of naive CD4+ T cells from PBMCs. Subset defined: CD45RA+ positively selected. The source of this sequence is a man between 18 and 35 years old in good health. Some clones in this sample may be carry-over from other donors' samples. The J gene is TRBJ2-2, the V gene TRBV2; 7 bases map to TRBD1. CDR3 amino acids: CASKKGGAGAGELFF. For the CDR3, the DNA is TGTGCCAGCAAGAAAGGGGGCGCCGGGGCCGGGGAGCTGTTTTTT.